Shown below are 28 T cell receptor beta chains from a single sample sequenced in a study of technical replicates of blood from a few donors. Sequencing used immunoSEQ multiplex PCR; TCRdb keeps in-frame clones, though not all of them. The table has approximately 50,000 clones, around 95% seen once. The sample was T cells isolated from PBMCs. These receptors were collected from a human donor in good health.

V and J are TRBV7-2 and TRBJ2-7, with TRBD1 identical over 7 bases. Germline-derived CDR1 and CDR2 are SGHTA and FQGNSA. V was clipped by 1 base and J by 2 bases; unmatched bases: 5. The CDR3 consists of 15 residues. The CDR3, as DNA: TGTGCCAGCAGCTTAGTTTGGGACAGCACCTACGAGCAGTACTTC. The encoded protein is CASSLVWDSTYEQYF.

The chain has TRBV7-9 and TRBJ2-3; D is unresolved. CDR3 length: 16 residues. Germline loops: CDR1 SEHNR, CDR2 FQNEAQ (reference sequence). V lost 5 bases to trimming and J lost 2 bases, with 17 bases between them. CDR3 coding DNA: TGTGCCAGCAGCCCCCTCCCCCAACTTACCACAGATACGCAGTATTTT. It specifies CASSPLPQLTTDTQYF.

The chain has TRBV10-3 and TRBJ2-2, with 8 bases fitting TRBD1. Germline trimming cut 6 bases from V and 0 bases from J; bases unmatched to any gene: 12. This CDR3 spans 18 amino acids. CDR1 and CDR2 from the germline V gene are ENHRY and SYGVKD. CDR3 protein: CAIRLESRDRSNTGELFF. CDR3 in DNA: TGTGCCATCAGATTAGAAAGTAGGGACAGGTCGAACACCGGGGAGCTGTTTTTT.

The chain combines TRBV9 with TRBJ2-5; D gene ambiguous. Trimming stripped 4 bases from V and 3 bases from J, with 10 bases between. Germline V gene data show CDR1 as SGDLS and CDR2 as YYNGEE. This CDR3 is built from 13 residues. In DNA form, the CDR3 reads TGTGCCAGCAGCCCTACAGAGAAAGAGACCCAGTACTTC. This sequence encodes CASSPTEKETQYF.

V is TRBV29-1 and J is TRBJ1-1; D unresolved. This CDR3 has 12 amino acids. The V gene lost 6 bases and the J gene lost 7 bases, with 15 bases spanning the gap. Germline lookup yields CDR1 SQVTM and CDR2 ANQGSEA. CDR3 nucleotide sequence: TGCAGCGTAGCCCGTTTCGAGGGTGAAGCTTTCTTT. Its translation: CSVARFEGEAFF.

This sequence joins TRBV7-2 and TRBJ2-3; 7 nucleotides align to TRBD2. With 4 bases clipped from V and 9 bases from J, the junction kept 16 bases outside the gene matches. Germline V CDR1 and CDR2: SGHTA, FQGNSA. CDR3 length: 16 residues. CDR3 region: CASSSSSGLLRRTQYF. The CDR3 bases are TGTGCCAGCAGCTCGTCTAGCGGTCTCCTCCGAAGAACGCAGTATTTT.

V usage is TRBV11-2 and J usage is TRBJ1-1; 7 nucleotides match TRBD1. V was clipped by 2 bases and J by 8 bases; unmatched bases: 17. In germline, CDR1 is SGHAT, CDR2 FQNNGV. This CDR3 is 17 amino acids long. The DNA of the CDR3 is TGTGCCAGCAGCTTATTGGGAGTAGGGTCTCAACAGGGGGAAGCTTTCTTT. Encoded protein: CASSLLGVGSQQGEAFF. The full variable domain, its missing parts supplied by reference TRBV11-2 and TRBJ1-1, is EAGVAQSPRYKIIEKRQSVAFWCNPISGHATLYWYQQILGQGPKLLIQFQNNGVVDDSQLPKDRFSAERLKGVDSTLKIQPAKLEDSAVYLCASSLLGVGSQQGEAFFGQGTRLTVV.

The rearrangement joins TRBV9 to TRBJ1-3; D gene unclear. CDR1 is SGDLS, CDR2 YYNGEE, per germline. V was pared by 4 bases and J by 4 bases, with 12 bases between. CDR3 length: 14 amino acids. CDR3 in amino acids: CASSPSWPGNTIYF. CDR3 bases: TGTGCCAGCAGCCCCTCTTGGCCGGGAAACACCATATATTTT.

The gene calls are TRBV29-1 and TRBJ2-2; TRBD2 agrees at 8 bases. CDR1 is SQVTM, CDR2 ANQGSEA, per germline. This CDR3 comprises 14 residues. Germline trimming cut 6 bases from V and 2 bases from J; bases unmatched to any gene: 5. CDR3: CSVRGGPNTGELFF. Written as DNA, the CDR3 is TGCAGCGTCCGGGGGGGGCCAAACACCGGGGAGCTGTTTTTT.

The V and J genes are TRBV5-6 and TRBJ2-5; TRBD2 might be the D (5 bases). Germline CDR1 SGHDT, CDR2 YYEEEE. Trimming left V 1 base short and J 5 bases short, with 12 bases between. This CDR3 comprises 14 residues. The CDR3 loop is CASSLNPGKETQYF. CDR3 bases: TGTGCCAGCAGCTTGAATCCGGGGAAGGAGACCCAGTACTTC.

The V gene is TRBV28, the J gene TRBJ1-2, with D possibly matching TRBD1 (5 bases). V was cut by 1 base and J by 3 bases, with 12 bases left in between. Germline V gives CDR1 MDHEN, CDR2 SYDVKM. This CDR3 is built from 15 residues. CDR3 loop: CASSLSVGVYYGYTF. The CDR3 coding sequence is TGTGCCAGCAGTTTATCGGTAGGGGTCTACTATGGCTACACCTTC.

DNA for the CDR3: TGCGCCAGCTCAAAACAGGGGACCGGGGTTGAAGCTTTCTTT. The encoded protein is CASSKQGTGVEAFF. This rearrangement joins TRBV5-1 to TRBJ1-1; TRBD1 matches 7 bases. V lost 7 bases to trimming and J lost 7 bases; unmatched junction nucleotides: 13. CDR3 length: 14 amino acids. Per germline, CDR1 SGHRS and CDR2 YFSETQ.

V usage is TRBV7-9 and J usage is TRBJ1-2, with 8 nucleotides matching TRBD1. The CDR3 covers 18 residues. J was trimmed by 2 bases and V by 4 bases; bases with no gene match: 15. Germline assignment: CDR1 SEHNR and CDR2 FQNEAQ (reference sequence). For the CDR3, the DNA is TGTGCCAGCAGCTCCAAACTCCCCGACAGGGGCGAAAACTATGGCTACACCTTC. Its protein product is CASSSKLPDRGENYGYTF.

This chain links TRBV29-1 with TRBJ2-7; a weak D match, TRBD2 (6 bases). Germline-derived CDR1 and CDR2 are SQVTM and ANQGSEA. There are 11 residues in the CDR3. With 7 bases removed from V and 1 base from J, the gap between germline ends came to 8 bases. The CDR3 DNA reads TGCAGCGGGAGGGATTCCTACGAGCAGTACTTC. This codes for CSGRDSYEQYF.

This clone was counted a few times. The chain has TRBV11-3 and TRBJ2-3, with TRBD2 identical over 13 bases. Germline V gene data show CDR1 as SGHNT and CDR2 as YENEEA. Trimming cost V 4 bases and J 7 bases; bases outside gene matches: 5. This CDR3 spans 15 amino acids. CDR3 nucleotide sequence: TGTGCCAGCAGCTCCGGGACTAGCGGGGTGTATACGCAGTATTTT. This gives the protein CASSSGTSGVYTQYF.

This chain joins TRBV5-1 and TRBJ2-5, with D possibly TRBD2 on 6 matching bases. This CDR3 region has 14 residues. CDR1 and CDR2 (germline): SGHRS, YFSETQ. Trimming stripped 2 bases from V and 3 bases from J, with 11 bases between. The CDR3 nucleotides read TGCGCCAGCAGCTTCTCGGGCGGGGAAGAGACCCAGTACTTC. Its translation is CASSFSGGEETQYF.

The chain is built from TRBV10-3 and TRBJ1-2, with a tentative D call TRBD1 (5 bases). The germline V gene encodes CDR1 ENHRY and CDR2 SYGVKD. V was trimmed by 4 bases and J by 8 bases, leaving 17 bases between them. CDR3 length equals 14 residues. The DNA for the CDR3 is TGTGCCATCAGTGGGAGGGACCCTAAAGTCGGCTACACCTTC. Encoded protein: CAISGRDPKVGYTF.

The chain employs TRBV5-1 and TRBJ2-7; perhaps TRBD1 as D (5 bases). V was clipped by 0 bases and J by 3 bases, with 10 bases between them. Germline CDR1 SGHRS, CDR2 YFSETQ. CDR3 size: 14 residues. CDR3 loop: CASSLAGSLYEQYF. The CDR3 DNA reads TGCGCCAGCAGCTTGGCAGGGTCCCTCTACGAGCAGTACTTC.

The chain is built from TRBV10-3 and TRBJ2-7; tentatively, D is TRBD1 (5 bases). CDR1 is ENHRY, CDR2 SYGVKD, per germline. Trimming removed 7 bases at V and 2 bases at J, with 15 bases between. CDR3 length: 14 amino acids. The DNA for the CDR3 is TGTGCCATCAAGGAAGCCGGACACCCCTACGAGCAGTACTTC. This gives the protein CAIKEAGHPYEQYF.

The CDR3 DNA sequence: TGTGCCAGCAGTCTACTTGATTACAATGAGCAGTTCTTC. Its translation: CASSLLDYNEQFF. The chain carries TRBV28 and TRBJ2-1; D unclear. This CDR3 has 13 amino acids. V lost 5 bases to trimming and J lost 4 bases, with 9 bases between them. Germline lookup yields CDR1 MDHEN and CDR2 SYDVKM. Variable domain in full (rest from reference TRBV28 and TRBJ2-1): DVKVTQSSRYLVKRTGEKVFLECVQDMDHENMFWYRQDPGLGLRLIYFSYDVKMKEKGDIPEGYSVSREKKERFSLILESASTNQTSMYLCASSLLDYNEQFFGPGTRLTVL.

The chain uses TRBV10-3 and TRBJ2-2; the match to TRBD1 covers 7 bases. Germline values: CDR1 ENHRY, CDR2 SYGVKD. The ends lost 7 bases at V and 1 base at J; junction bases unmatched: 6. The CDR3 covers 15 residues. Written as DNA, the CDR3 is TGTGCCATCATGTCCGGACAGGAGAACACCGGGGAGCTGTTTTTT. Translating gives CAIMSGQENTGELFF.

This clone was recorded only once. This chain connects TRBV10-3 to TRBJ2-3, with D perhaps matching TRBD1 (5 bases). V lost 7 bases and J lost 5, with 19 bases in between. Germline V gene data show CDR1 as ENHRY and CDR2 as SYGVKD. This CDR3 region has 15 residues. CDR3 DNA sequence: TGTGCCATCAAAGGTATGCAGGGCCTTGGAGATACGCAGTATTTT. It encodes CAIKGMQGLGDTQYF.

This chain joins TRBV5-1 and TRBJ1-1; D unresolved. Per germline, CDR1 SGHRS and CDR2 YFSETQ. The CDR3 sequence is 13 residues long. The V gene lost 0 bases and the J gene lost 6 bases, with 9 bases spanning the gap. CDR3 sequence: CASSLAGTAEAFF. The CDR3 nucleotides read TGCGCCAGCAGCTTGGCCGGAACAGCTGAAGCTTTCTTT.

The chain uses TRBV11-2 and TRBJ1-1; D unclear. V was shortened by 5 bases and J by 2 bases, with 21 bases between the two germline ends. Germline values: CDR1 SGHAT, CDR2 FQNNGV. The CDR3 extends over 17 amino acids. The CDR3 sequence: CASSRRLSAGLNTEAFF. For the CDR3, the DNA is TGTGCCAGCAGCCGACGGTTGTCGGCAGGTCTAAACACTGAAGCTTTCTTT.

V usage is TRBV6-5 and J usage is TRBJ2-3; TRBD1 matches at 7 bases. Losses at the gene ends were 10 bases for V and 1 base for J; bases not matched to a gene: 2. The CDR3 is 12 residues long. CDR1 and CDR2 from the germline V gene are MNHEY and SVGAGI. CDR3 region: CATGTGTDTQYF. CDR3 in DNA: TGTGCCACCGGGACAGGCACAGATACGCAGTATTTT.

The rearrangement joins TRBV18 to TRBJ1-1; maybe TRBD1 (5 bases). V gave up 3 bases and J gave up 7 bases, with 9 bases separating them. CDR1 and CDR2 from the germline V gene are KGHSH and LQKENI. The CDR3 has 12 residues. This chain's CDR3 is CASSPGGSEAFF. In nucleotides, the CDR3 is TGTGCCAGCTCACCGGGGGGGAGTGAAGCTTTCTTT.

The chain is built from TRBV7-9 and TRBJ1-5; D uncertain. The germline CDR1 and CDR2 sequences are SEHNR and FQNEAQ (reference sequence). V was shortened by 6 bases and J by 0 bases, with 9 bases between the two germline ends. The CDR3 is 14 residues long. This CDR3 is CASSYGYSNQPQHF. CDR3 DNA sequence: TGTGCCAGCAGTTACGGGTATAGCAATCAGCCCCAGCATTTT.

This chain joins TRBV15 and TRBJ1-4, with TRBD1 identical over 8 bases. V lost 5 bases and J lost 6; bases outside the gene matches: 5. The V gene's germline CDR1 is LNHNV and CDR2 YYDKDF (reference sequence). CDR3 length equals 14 residues. The CDR3 loop reads CATSLRGLDEKLFF. CDR3 DNA: TGTGCCACCAGCCTCAGGGGGCTCGATGAAAAACTGTTTTTT.